The rows below give T cell receptor beta chains drawn from one sample of a study of T cell responses to AZD1222 COVID-19 vaccine. The repertoire was sequenced with immunoSEQ multiplex PCR; TCRdb's copy has only in-frame clones and lacks some. The sample shows approximately 99,000 clones, just over 85% of them seen only once. Sequenced material: peripheral blood, taken on day 0 of AZD1222 vaccination. These receptors came from an adult in good health. The CDR3 runs from the conserved cysteine through the conserved F or W. A D gene is named only where the DNA matches it firmly. Some rows mark clone size as missing; the rest say once, few, many or name a class of expanded clone.

D gene	V gene	clone size	J gene	CDR3 protein	CDR3 DNA
NA	TRBV12-3/TRBV12-4	NA	TRBJ1-3	CASSFGTIYF	TGTGCCAGCAGTTTCGGGACCATATATTTT
NA	TRBV19	once	TRBJ2-3	CASSTPGALGDTQYF	TGTGCCAGTAGTACCCCTGGGGCGTTGGGCGATACGCAGTATTTT
NA	TRBV5-1	once	TRBJ2-5	CASSPGYNQETQYF	TGCGCCAGCAGCCCAGGATACAACCAAGAGACCCAGTACTTC
NA	TRBV6-6	NA	TRBJ1-1	CASSYRRGNTEAFF	TGTGCCAGCAGTTACAGGAGGGGGAACACTGAAGCTTTCTTT
TRBD2	TRBV5-4	NA	TRBJ2-5	CASGLGGLEETQYF	TGTGCCAGCGGCCTGGGAGGGCTTGAAGAGACCCAGTACTTC
NA	TRBV6-5	few	TRBJ1-2	CASSESRVWTF	TGTGCCAGCAGCGAGAGCCGAGTCTGGACCTTC
NA	TRBV25-1	NA	TRBJ1-3	CASTRDAGNTIYF	TGTGCCAGTACCAGGGATGCAGGAAACACCATATATTTT
NA	TRBV6-5	few	TRBJ1-3	CASSYLRGNSGNTIYF	TGTGCCAGCAGTTACCTCCGGGGGAACTCTGGAAACACCATATATTTT
TRBD1	TRBV2	few	TRBJ1-4	CASSPPGTGGDKLFF	TGTGCCAGCAGTCCACCGGGGACAGGGGGCGACAAACTGTTTTTT
NA	TRBV2	few	TRBJ2-1	CASSEGLRSQNEQFF	TGTGCCAGCAGTGAAGGCCTACGGTCCCAGAATGAGCAGTTCTTC
TRBD1	TRBV7-9	NA	TRBJ2-7	CASSPGTGYEQYF	TGTGCCAGCAGCCCAGGGACAGGCTACGAGCAGTACTTC
NA	TRBV7-9	NA	TRBJ1-2	CASSFSQQLERGYTF	TGTGCCAGCAGCTTTAGTCAACAGCTGGAGCGCGGCTACACCTTC
NA	TRBV7-8	NA	TRBJ1-6	CASSSRITESPLHF	TGTGCCAGCAGCTCGAGGATAACGGAGTCACCCCTCCACTTT
TRBD1	TRBV20-1	NA	TRBJ1-5	CSASSGGNQPQHF	TGCAGTGCTAGTTCAGGGGGGAATCAGCCCCAGCATTTT
NA	TRBV7-2	NA	TRBJ1-6	CASSLVAPEPLHF	TGTGCCAGCAGCTTAGTGGCCCCTGAACCCCTCCACTTT
NA	TRBV4-1	NA	TRBJ2-7	CASSQASRGVYEQYF	TGCGCCAGCAGCCAAGCTTCCCGGGGCGTCTACGAGCAGTACTTC
NA	TRBV27	NA	TRBJ2-7	CASSLSLALVSYEQYF	TGTGCCAGCAGTTTAAGTCTAGCCCTTGTCTCCTACGAGCAGTACTTC
NA	TRBV12-3/TRBV12-4	once	TRBJ1-1	CASSPDSAEAFF	TGTGCCAGCAGCCCCGACAGCGCTGAAGCTTTCTTT